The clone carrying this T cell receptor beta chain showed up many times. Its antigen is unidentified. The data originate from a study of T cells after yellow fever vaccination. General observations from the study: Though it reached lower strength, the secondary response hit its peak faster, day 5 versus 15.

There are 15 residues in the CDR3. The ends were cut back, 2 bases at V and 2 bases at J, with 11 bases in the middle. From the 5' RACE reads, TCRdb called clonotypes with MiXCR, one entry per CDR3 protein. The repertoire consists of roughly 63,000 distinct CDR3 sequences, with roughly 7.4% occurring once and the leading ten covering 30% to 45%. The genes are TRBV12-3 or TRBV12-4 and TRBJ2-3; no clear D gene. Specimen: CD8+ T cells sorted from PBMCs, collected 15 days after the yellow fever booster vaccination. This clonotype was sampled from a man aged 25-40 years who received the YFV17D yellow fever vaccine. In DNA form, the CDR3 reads TGTGCCAGCAGTTTAAGGCATAGCCTCACAGATACGCAGTATTTT. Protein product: CASSLRHSLTDTQYF.